This T cell receptor (beta chain) originates from a study of blood T cell repertoires in COVID-19. CDR3 size: 14 residues. Germline assignment: CDR1 SGDLS and CDR2 YYNGEE. The trim removed 0 bases at V and 8 bases at J, leaving 6 bases unmatched. Sequencing used immunoSEQ multiplex PCR; TCRdb keeps in-frame clones, though not all of them. The sample yields roughly 350,000 clones, 75% to 90% seen once. This receptor was identified in a woman in her 50s with COVID-19, enrolled during active disease. Material: peripheral blood. V is TRBV9 and J is TRBJ1-1, with TRBD1 matching 8 bases. As DNA, the CDR3 is TGTGCCAGCAGCGTAGAACCAGGGGGCCGCGAAGCTTTCTTT. As protein: CASSVEPGGREAFF.